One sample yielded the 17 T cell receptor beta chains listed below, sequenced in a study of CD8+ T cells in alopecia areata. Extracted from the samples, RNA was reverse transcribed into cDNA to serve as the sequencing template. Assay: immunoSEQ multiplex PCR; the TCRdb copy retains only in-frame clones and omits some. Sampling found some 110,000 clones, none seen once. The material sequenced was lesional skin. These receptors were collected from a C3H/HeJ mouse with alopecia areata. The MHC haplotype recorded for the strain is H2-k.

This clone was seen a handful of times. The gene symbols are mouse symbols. The CDR3 spells CASGDLGGLAETLYF. CDR3 DNA (partial): TGTGCCAGCGGTGATTTGGGGGGGCTTGCAGAA. The gene calls are TRBV13-2 and TRBJ2-3; TRBD2 aligns across 9 bases. The read ends 4 residues before the CDR3 terminus; that terminus is restored from the germline J gene. Germline V CDR1 and CDR2: NNHNN, SYGAGS (reference sequence). This CDR3 has 15 amino acids. V trimming: 1 base; J trimming: 2 bases; junction bases outside the gene matches: 2.

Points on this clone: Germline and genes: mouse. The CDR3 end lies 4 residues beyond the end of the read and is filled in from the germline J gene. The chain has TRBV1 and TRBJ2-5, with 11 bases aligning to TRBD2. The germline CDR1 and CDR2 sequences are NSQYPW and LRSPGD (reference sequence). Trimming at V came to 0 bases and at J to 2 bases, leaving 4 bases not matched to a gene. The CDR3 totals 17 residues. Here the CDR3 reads CTCSADTGLGVQDTQYF. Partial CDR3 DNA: TGCACCTGCAGTGCAGATACGGGACTGGGGGTCCAAGAC. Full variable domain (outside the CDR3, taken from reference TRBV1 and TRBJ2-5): VTLLEQNPRWRLVPRGQAVNLRCILKNSQYPWMSWYQQDLQKQLQWLFTLRSPGDKEVKSLPGADYLATRVTDTELRLQVANMSQGRTLYCTCSADTGLGVQDTQYFGPGTRLLVL.

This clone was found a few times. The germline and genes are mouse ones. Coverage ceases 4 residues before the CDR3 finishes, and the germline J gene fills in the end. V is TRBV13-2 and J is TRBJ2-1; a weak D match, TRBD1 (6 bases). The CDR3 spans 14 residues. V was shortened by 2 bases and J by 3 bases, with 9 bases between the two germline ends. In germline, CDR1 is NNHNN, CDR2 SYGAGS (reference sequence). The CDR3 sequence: CASGEGGFYAEQFF. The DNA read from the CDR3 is TGTGCCAGCGGTGAAGGGGGATTCTATGCT.

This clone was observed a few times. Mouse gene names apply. CDR3 residues: CASRSSGLGGLNQDTQYF. CDR3 bases read: TGTGCCAGCAGGTCCTCGGGACTGGGGGGGCTTAACCAAGAC. This chain connects TRBV13-3 to TRBJ2-5, with 14 nucleotides matching TRBD2. Read data end 4 residues before the CDR3 end; the end is taken from the germline J gene. V was clipped by 5 bases and J by 0 bases; unmatched bases: 8. The CDR3 spans 18 residues. CDR1 is NNHDY, CDR2 SYVADS, per germline. The full variable domain, with the rest looked up from reference TRBV13-3 and TRBJ2-5, is EAAVTQSPRSKVAVTGGKVTLSCHQTNNHDYMYWYRQDTGHGLRLIHYSYVADSTEKGDIPDGYKASRPSQENFSLILELASLSQTAVYFCASRSSGLGGLNQDTQYFGPGTRLLVL.

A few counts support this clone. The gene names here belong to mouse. CDR3 bases read: TGTGCCAGCGGGGGACTGAGTAGTGCAGAA. It yields the protein CASGGLSSAE. The full CDR3 protein reads CASGGLSSAETLYF. J is TRBJ2-3 and V is TRBV13-3; TRBD2 agrees at 7 bases. The CDR3 goes on 4 residues after the read ends, and that part is filled in from the germline J gene. Germline V gene sequence: CDR1 NNHDY, CDR2 SYVADS. This CDR3 comprises 14 residues. The J segment lost 0 bases and the V segment lost 7 bases, leaving 5 bases of the junction unmatched.

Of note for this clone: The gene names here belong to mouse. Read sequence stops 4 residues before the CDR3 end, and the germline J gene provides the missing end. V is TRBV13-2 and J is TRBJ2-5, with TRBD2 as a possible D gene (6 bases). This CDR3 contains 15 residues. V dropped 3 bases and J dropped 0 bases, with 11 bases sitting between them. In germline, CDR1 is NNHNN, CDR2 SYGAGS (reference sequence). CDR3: CASGALGSNQDTQYF. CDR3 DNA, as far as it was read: TGTGCCAGCGGTGCCCTGGGGAGTAACCAAGAC.

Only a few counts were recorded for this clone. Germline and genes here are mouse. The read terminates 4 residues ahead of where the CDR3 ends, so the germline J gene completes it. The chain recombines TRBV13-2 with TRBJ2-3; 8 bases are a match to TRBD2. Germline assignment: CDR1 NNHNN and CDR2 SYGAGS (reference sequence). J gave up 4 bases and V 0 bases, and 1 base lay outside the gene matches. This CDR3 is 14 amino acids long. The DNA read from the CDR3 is TGTGCCAGCGGTGATGGACTGGGGTCAGAA. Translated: CASGDGLGSE. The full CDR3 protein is CASGDGLGSETLYF.

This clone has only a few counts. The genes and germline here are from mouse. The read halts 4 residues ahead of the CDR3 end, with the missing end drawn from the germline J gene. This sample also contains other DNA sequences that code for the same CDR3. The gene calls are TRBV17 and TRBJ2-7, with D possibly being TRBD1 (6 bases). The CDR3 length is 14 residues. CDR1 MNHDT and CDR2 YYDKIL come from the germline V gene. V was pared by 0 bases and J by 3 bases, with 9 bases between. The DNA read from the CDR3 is TGTGCTAGCAGTAGAGATGGAGGGGGCTAT. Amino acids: CASSRDGGGY. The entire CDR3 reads CASSRDGGGYEQYF.

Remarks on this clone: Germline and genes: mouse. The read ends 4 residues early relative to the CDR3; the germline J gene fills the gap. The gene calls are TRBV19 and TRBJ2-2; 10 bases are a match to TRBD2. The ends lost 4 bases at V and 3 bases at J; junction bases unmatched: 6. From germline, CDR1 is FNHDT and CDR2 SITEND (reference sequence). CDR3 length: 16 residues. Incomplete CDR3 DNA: TGTGCCAGCAGTGTCGACTGGGGGGAGCACACCGGG. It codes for CASSVDWGEHTG. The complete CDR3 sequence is CASSVDWGEHTGQLYF.

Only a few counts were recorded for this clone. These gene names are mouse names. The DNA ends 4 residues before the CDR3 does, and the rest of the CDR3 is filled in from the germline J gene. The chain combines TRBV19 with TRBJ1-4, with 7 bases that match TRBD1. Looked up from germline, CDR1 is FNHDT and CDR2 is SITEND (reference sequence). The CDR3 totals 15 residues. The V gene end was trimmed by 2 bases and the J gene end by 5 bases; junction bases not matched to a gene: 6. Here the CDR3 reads CASSIGQANNERLFF. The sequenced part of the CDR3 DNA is TGTGCCAGCAGTATCGGACAGGCCAATAACGAA.

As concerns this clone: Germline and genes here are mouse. CDR3 sequence: CAWRGLGGFAEQFF. Partial CDR3 DNA: TGTGCCTGGAGGGGACTGGGGGGTTTTGCT. The V gene is TRBV31, the J gene TRBJ2-1, with TRBD2 identical over 12 bases. The sequence runs out 4 residues before the end of the CDR3; the remainder is reconstructed from the germline J gene. Losses at the gene ends were 3 bases for V and 6 bases for J; bases not matched to a gene: 3. The CDR3 sequence is 14 residues long. Germline CDR1 GKSSPN, CDR2 SITVG.

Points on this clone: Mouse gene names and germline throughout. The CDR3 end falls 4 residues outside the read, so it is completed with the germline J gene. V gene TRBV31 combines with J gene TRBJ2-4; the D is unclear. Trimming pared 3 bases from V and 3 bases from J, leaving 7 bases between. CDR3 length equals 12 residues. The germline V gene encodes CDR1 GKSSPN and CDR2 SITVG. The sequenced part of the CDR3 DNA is TGTGCCTGGAGCCTCGTCCAAAAC. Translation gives CAWSLVQN. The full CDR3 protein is CAWSLVQNTLYF.

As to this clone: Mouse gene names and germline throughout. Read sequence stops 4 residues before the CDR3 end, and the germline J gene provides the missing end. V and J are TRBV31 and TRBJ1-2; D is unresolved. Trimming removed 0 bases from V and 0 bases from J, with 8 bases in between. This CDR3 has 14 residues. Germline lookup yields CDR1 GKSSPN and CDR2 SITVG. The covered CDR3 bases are TGTGCCTGGAGTCTGTGGGGTCCAAACTCC. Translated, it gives CAWSLWGPNS. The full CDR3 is CAWSLWGPNSDYTF.

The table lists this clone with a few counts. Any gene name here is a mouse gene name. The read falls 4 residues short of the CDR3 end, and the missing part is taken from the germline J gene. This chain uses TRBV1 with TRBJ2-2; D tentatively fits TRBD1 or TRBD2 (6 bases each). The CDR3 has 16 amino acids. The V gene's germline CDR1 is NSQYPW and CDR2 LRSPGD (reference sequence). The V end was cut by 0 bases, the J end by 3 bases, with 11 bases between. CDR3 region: CTCSAEGAPDTGQLYF. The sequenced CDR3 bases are TGCACCTGCAGTGCAGAGGGGGCGCCGGACACCGGG.

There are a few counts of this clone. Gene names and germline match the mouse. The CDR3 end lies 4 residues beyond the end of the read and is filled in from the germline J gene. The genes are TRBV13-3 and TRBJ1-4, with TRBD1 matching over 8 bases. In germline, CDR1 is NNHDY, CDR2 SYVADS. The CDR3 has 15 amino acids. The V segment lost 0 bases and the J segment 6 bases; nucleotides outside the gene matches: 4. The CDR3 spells CASSDATGEHERLFF. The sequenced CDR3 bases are TGTGCCAGCAGTGATGCGACAGGGGAGCACGAA.

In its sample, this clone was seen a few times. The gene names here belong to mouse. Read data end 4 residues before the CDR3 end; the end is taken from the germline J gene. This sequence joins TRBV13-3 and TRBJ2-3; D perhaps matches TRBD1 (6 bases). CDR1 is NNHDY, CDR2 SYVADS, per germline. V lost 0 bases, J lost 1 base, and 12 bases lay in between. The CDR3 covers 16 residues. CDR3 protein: CASSDEGRGGAETLYF. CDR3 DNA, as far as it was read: TGTGCCAGCAGTGATGAAGGCAGGGGTGGTGCAGAA.

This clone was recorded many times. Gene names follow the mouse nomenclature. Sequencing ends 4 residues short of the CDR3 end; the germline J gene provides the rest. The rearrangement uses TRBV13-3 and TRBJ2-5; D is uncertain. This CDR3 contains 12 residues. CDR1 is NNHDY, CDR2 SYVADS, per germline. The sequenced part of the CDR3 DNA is TGTGCCAGCAGTGAAGAGGGTGAC. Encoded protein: CASSEEGD. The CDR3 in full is CASSEEGDTQYF.